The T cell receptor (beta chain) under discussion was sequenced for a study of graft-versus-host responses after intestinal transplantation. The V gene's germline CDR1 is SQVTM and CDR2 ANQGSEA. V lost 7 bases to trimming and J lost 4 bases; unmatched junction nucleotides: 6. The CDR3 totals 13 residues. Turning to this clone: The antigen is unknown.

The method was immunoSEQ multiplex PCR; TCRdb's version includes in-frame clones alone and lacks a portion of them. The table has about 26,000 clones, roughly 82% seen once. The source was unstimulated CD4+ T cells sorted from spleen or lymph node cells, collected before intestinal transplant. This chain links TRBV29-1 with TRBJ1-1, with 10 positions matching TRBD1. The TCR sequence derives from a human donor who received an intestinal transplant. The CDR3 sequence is CSALRTGGTEAFF. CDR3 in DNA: TGCAGCGCTCTTCGGACAGGGGGCACTGAAGCTTTCTTT.